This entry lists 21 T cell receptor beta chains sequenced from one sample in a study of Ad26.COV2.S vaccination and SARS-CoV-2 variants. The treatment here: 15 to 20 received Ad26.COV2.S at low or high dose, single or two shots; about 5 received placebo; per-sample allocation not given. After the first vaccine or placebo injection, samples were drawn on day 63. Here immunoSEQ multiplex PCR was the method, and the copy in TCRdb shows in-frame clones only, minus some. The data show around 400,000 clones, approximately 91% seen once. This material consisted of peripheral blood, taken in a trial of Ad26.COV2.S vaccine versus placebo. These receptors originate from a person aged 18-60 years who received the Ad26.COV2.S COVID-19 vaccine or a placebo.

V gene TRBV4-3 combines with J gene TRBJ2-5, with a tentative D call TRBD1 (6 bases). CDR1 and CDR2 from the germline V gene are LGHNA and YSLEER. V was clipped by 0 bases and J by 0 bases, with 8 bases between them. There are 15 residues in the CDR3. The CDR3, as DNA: TGCGCCAGCAGCCAAGATAGGACAGACCAAGAGACCCAGTACTTC. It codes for CASSQDRTDQETQYF.

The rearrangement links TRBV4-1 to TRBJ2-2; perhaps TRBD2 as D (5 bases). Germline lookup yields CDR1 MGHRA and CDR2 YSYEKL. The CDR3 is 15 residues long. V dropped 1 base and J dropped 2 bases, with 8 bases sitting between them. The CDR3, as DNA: TGCGCCAGCAGCCAAGTAGGGAGTAACACCGGGGAGCTGTTTTTT. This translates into CASSQVGSNTGELFF.

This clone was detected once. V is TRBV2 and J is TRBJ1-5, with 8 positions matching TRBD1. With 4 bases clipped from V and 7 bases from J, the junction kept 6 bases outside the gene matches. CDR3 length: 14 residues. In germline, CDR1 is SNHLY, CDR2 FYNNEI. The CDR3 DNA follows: TGTGCCAGCAGTGCACAGGGGGTAGACCAGCCCCAGCATTTT. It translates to CASSAQGVDQPQHF.

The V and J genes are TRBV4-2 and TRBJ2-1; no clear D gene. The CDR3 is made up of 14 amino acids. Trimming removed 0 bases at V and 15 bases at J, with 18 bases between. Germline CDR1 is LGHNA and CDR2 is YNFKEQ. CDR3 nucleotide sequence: TGTGCCAGCAGCCAAGATGGACGCGCCCCCCATGGGTTCTTC. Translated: CASSQDGRAPHGFF.

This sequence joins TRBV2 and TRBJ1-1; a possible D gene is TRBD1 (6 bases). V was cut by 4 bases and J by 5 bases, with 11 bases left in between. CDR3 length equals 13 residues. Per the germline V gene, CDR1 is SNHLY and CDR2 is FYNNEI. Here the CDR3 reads CASSGTGRTEAFF. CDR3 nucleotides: TGTGCCAGCAGTGGAACAGGGAGAACTGAAGCTTTCTTT.

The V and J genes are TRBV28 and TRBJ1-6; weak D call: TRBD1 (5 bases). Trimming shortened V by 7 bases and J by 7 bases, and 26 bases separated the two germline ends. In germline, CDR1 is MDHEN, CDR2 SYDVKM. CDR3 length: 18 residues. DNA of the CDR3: TGTGCCAGCACTTACCACCTTAGGGGCTCCCGGAGAAATTCACCCCTCCACTTT. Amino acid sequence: CASTYHLRGSRRNSPLHF.

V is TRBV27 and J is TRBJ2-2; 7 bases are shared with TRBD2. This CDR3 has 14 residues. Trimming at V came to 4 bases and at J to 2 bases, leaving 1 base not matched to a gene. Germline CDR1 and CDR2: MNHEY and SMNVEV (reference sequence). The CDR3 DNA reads TGTGCCAGCAGTTGGGGACTAAACACCGGGGAGCTGTTTTTT. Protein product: CASSWGLNTGELFF.

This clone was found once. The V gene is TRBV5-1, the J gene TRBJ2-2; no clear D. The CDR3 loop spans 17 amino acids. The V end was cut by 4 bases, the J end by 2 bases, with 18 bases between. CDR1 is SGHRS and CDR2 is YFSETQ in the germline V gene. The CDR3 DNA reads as TGCGCCAGCAGCCCCTTGGCGGTGGGTGGAAACACCGGGGAGCTGTTTTTT. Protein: CASSPLAVGGNTGELFF.

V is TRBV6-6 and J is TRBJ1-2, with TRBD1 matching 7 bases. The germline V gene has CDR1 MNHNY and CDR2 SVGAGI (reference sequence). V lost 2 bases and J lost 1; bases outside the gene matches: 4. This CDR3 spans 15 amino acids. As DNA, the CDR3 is TGTGCCAGCAGTTACCAAGGGGGCGATAACTATGGCTACACCTTC. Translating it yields CASSYQGGDNYGYTF.

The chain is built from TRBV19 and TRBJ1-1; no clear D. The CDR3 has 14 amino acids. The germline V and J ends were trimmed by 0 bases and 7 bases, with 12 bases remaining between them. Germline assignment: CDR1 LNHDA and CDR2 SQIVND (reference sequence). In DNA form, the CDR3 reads TGTGCCAGTAGTATAGATCGACGGCGGAATGAAGCTTTCTTT. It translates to CASSIDRRRNEAFF. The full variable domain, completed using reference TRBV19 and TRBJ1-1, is DGGITQSPKYLFRKEGQNVTLSCEQNLNHDAMYWYRQDPGQGLRLIYYSQIVNDFQKGDIAEGYSVSREKKESFPLTVTSAQKNPTAFYLCASSIDRRRNEAFFGQGTRLTVV.

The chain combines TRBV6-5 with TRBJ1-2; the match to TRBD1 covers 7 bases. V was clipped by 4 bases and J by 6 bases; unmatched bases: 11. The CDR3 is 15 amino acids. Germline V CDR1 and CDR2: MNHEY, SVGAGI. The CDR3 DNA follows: TGTGCCAGCAGTTCCCCGGCGGGAAGGGGGCATGGCTACACCTTC. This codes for CASSSPAGRGHGYTF.

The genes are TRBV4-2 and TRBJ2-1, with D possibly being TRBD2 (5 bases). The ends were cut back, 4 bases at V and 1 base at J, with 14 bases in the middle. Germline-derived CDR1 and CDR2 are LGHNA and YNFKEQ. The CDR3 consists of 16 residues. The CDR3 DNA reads TGTGCCAGCAGCCGGGGAACACCGGGGTCCTACAATGAGCAGTTCTTC. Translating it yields CASSRGTPGSYNEQFF.

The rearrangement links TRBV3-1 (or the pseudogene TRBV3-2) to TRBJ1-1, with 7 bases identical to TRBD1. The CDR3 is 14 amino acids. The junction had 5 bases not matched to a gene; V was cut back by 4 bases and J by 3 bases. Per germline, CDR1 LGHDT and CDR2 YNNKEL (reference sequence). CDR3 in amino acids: CASSPTGSHTEAFF. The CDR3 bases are TGTGCCAGCAGCCCGACAGGGTCTCACACTGAAGCTTTCTTT.

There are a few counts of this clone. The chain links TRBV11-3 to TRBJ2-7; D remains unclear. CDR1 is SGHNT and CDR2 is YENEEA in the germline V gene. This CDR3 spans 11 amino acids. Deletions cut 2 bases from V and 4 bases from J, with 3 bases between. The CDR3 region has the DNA TGTGCCAGCAGCTTAAAGTACGAGCAGTACTTC. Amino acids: CASSLKYEQYF. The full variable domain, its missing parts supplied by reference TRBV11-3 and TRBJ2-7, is EAGVVQSPRYKIIEKKQPVAFWCNPISGHNTLYWYLQNLGQGPELLIRYENEEAVDDSQLPKDRFSAERLKGVDSTLKIQPAELGDSAVYLCASSLKYEQYFGPGTRLTVT.

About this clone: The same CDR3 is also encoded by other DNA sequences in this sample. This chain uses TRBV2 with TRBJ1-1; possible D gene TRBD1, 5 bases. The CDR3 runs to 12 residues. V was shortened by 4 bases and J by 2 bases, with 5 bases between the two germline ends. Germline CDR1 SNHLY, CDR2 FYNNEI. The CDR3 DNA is TGTGCCAGCAGTGGGGGCAACACTGAAGCTTTCTTT. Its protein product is CASSGGNTEAFF.

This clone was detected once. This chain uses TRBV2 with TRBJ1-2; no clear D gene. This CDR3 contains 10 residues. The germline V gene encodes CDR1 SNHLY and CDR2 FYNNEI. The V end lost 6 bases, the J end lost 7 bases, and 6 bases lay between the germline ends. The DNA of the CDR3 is TGTGCCAGCAGGGTTTTTGGCTACACCTTC. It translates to CASRVFGYTF.

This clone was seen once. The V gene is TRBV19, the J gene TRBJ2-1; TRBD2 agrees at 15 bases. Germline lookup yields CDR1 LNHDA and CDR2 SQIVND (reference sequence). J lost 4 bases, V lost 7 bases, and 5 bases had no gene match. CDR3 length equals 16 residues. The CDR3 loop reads CASTGLAGGPYNEQFF. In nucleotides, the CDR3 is TGTGCCAGTACCGGACTAGCGGGAGGGCCGTACAATGAGCAGTTCTTC.

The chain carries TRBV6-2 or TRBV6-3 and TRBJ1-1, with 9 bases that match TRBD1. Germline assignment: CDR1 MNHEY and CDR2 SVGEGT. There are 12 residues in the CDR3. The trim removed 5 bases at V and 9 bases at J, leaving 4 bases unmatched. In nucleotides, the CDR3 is TGTGCCAGCAGTGCCGGACAGGGGAAAGCTTTCTTT. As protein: CASSAGQGKAFF.

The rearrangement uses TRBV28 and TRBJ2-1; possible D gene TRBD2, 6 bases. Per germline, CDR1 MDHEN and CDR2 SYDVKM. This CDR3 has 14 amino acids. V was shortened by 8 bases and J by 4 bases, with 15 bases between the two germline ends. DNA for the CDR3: TGTGCCAGCCGCTCCGGGAGCGTTTACAATGAGCAGTTCTTC. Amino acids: CASRSGSVYNEQFF.

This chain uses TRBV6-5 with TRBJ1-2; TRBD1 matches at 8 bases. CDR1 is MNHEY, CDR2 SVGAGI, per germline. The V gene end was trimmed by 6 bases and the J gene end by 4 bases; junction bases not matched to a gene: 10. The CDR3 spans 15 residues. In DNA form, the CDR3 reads TGTGCCAGCAGAACCGGACAGGGCTACTTCTATGGCTACACCTTC. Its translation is CASRTGQGYFYGYTF.

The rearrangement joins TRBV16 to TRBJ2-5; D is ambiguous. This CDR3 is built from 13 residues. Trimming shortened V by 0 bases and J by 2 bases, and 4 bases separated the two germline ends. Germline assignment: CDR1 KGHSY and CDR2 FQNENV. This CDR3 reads CASSQSRQETQYF. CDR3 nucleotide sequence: TGTGCCAGCAGCCAATCAAGACAAGAGACCCAGTACTTC.